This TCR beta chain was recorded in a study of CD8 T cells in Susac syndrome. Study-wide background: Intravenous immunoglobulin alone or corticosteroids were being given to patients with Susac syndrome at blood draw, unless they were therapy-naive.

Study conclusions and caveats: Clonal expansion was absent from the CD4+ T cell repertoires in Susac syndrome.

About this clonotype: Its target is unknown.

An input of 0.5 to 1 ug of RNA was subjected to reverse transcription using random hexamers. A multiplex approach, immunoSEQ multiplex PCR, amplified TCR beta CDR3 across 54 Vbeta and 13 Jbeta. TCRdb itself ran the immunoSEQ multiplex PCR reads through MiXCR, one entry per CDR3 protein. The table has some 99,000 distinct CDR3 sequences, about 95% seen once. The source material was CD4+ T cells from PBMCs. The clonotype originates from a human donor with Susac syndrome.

CDR3 in DNA: TGCAGTGCCCATAGTACAGGGGGGTACAATGAGCAGTTCTTC. The encoded protein is CSAHSTGGYNEQFF. The rearrangement uses TRBV20-1 and TRBJ2-1; 8 bases align to TRBD1. The junction had 8 bases not matched to a gene; V was cut back by 6 bases and J by 4 bases. The CDR3 sequence is 14 residues long. Germline V gives CDR1 DFQATT, CDR2 SNEGSKA (reference sequence).